The 10 T cell receptor beta chains below come from one sample, sequenced in a study of STAT5B mutations in CD4+ large granular lymphocyte leukemia. Assay used: immunoSEQ multiplex PCR; TCRdb lists only in-frame clones, some missing. Among roughly 36,000 clones, 65% to 70% were seen once, and the ten largest hold 2.5% to 3%. Sample: CD4+ T cells from blood buffy coats. Source of these receptors: a human donor in good health.

The V and J genes are TRBV2 and TRBJ1-2; 11 positions agree with TRBD1. With V trimmed by 9 bases and J by 7 bases, 16 bases remained unmatched. The CDR3 runs to 16 residues. Per the germline V gene, CDR1 is SNHLY and CDR2 is FYNNEI. The CDR3 region is CARHPAGRTGGLGYTF. CDR3 sequence (DNA): TGTGCCAGACATCCTGCCGGCCGGACAGGGGGCCTTGGCTACACCTTC. Supplemented by reference TRBV2 and TRBJ1-2, the full variable domain reads EPEVTQTPSHQVTQMGQEVILRCVPISNHLYFYWYRQILGQKVEFLVSFYNNEISEKSEIFDDQFSVERPDGSNFTLKIRSTKLEDSAMYFCARHPAGRTGGLGYTFGSGTRLTVV.

The genes are TRBV5-4 and TRBJ1-6; D remains ambiguous. V lost 0 bases, J lost 6 bases, and 10 bases lay in between. This CDR3 region has 15 residues. Germline CDR1 is SGHNT and CDR2 is YYREEE (reference sequence). CDR3 coding DNA: TGTGCCAGCAGCTTGGATAGACTTCTTAATTCACCCCTCCACTTT. Translating it yields CASSLDRLLNSPLHF.

The V and J genes are TRBV13 and TRBJ1-4; D may be TRBD1 (6 bases). Germline V lookup: CDR1 PRHDT, CDR2 FYEKMQ (reference sequence). V lost 4 bases, J lost 3 bases, and 15 bases lay in between. This CDR3 has 16 residues. Here the CDR3 reads CASSYRGGGANEKLFF. CDR3 bases: TGTGCCAGCAGCTATCGCGGGGGGGGCGCTAATGAAAAACTGTTTTTT.

CDR3 DNA sequence: TGTGCCACCAGCAGAGATCTCACGCAGGGCACATATAATAACAATGAGCAGTTCTTC. It is translated as CATSRDLTQGTYNNNEQFF. V and J are TRBV15 and TRBJ2-1; D perhaps matches TRBD1 (5 bases). Deletions cut 0 bases from V and 5 bases from J, with 23 bases between. CDR1 and CDR2 from the germline V gene are LNHNV and YYDKDF (reference sequence). The CDR3 length is 19 residues.

The chain recombines TRBV15 with TRBJ2-3; D may correspond to TRBD1 or TRBD2 (5 bases each). Trimming left V 0 bases short and J 8 bases short, with 15 bases between. The CDR3 consists of 15 residues. Germline CDR1 reads LNHNV; CDR2 reads YYDKDF (reference sequence). The CDR3 here is CATSRDWDLYGTQYF. As DNA, the CDR3 is TGTGCCACCAGCAGAGATTGGGACCTATACGGTACGCAGTATTTT. Complete variable domain (other parts from reference TRBV15 and TRBJ2-3): DAMVIQNPRYQVTQFGKPVTLSCSQTLNHNVMYWYQQKSSQAPKLLFHYYDKDFNNEADTPDNFQSRRPNTSFCFLDIRSPGLGDTAMYLCATSRDWDLYGTQYFGPGTRLTVL.

V usage is TRBV19 and J usage is TRBJ1-5; D gene unclear. V was trimmed by 8 bases and J by 2 bases, leaving 13 bases between them. The germline V gene has CDR1 LNHDA and CDR2 SQIVND (reference sequence). The CDR3 is 14 amino acids. CDR3 sequence (DNA): TGTGCCAGTGATGGGCAAATTGGCAATCAGCCCCAGCATTTT. It translates to CASDGQIGNQPQHF.

V is TRBV28 and J is TRBJ1-6; a weak D match, TRBD1 (5 bases). Germline loops: CDR1 MDHEN, CDR2 SYDVKM. The germline V and J ends were trimmed by 2 bases and 10 bases, with 15 bases remaining between them. This CDR3 comprises 15 residues. The CDR3 spells CASSLPQGTGSPLHF. DNA of the CDR3: TGTGCCAGCAGTTTACCCCAGGGAACTGGGTCACCCCTCCACTTT.

This clone has just one count. The V and J genes are TRBV27 and TRBJ2-7; D gene ambiguous. This CDR3 spans 12 amino acids. Germline assignment: CDR1 MNHEY and CDR2 SMNVEV (reference sequence). Trimming took 2 bases from V and 3 from J, leaving 5 bases between them. In DNA, the CDR3 is TGTGCCAGCAGTTTAGGCGGCTACGAGCAGTACTTC. Amino acids: CASSLGGYEQYF.

The rearrangement links TRBV27 to TRBJ2-5; TRBD2 matches 14 bases. The germline V gene encodes CDR1 MNHEY and CDR2 SMNVEV (reference sequence). V shed 3 bases, J shed 5 bases, and the junction held 5 bases outside the gene matches. The CDR3 length is 16 residues. CDR3 protein: CASSFGLAGGVETQYF. The CDR3 coding sequence is TGTGCCAGCAGTTTCGGACTAGCGGGGGGAGTTGAGACCCAGTACTTC.

The J gene is TRBJ1-2, the V gene TRBV6-1; the D gene is possibly TRBD1 (6 bases). CDR3 size: 15 residues. Per germline, CDR1 MNHNS and CDR2 SASEGT. V was cut by 1 base and J by 4 bases, with 13 bases left in between. The CDR3 sequence: CASSEGGGPSYGYTF. CDR3 in DNA: TGTGCCAGCAGTGAAGGTGGGGGGCCTAGCTATGGCTACACCTTC.